This TCR beta chain originates from a study of cytomegalovirus exposure and HLA in healthy donors. CDR1 is LNHNV, CDR2 YYDKDF, per germline (reference sequence). V lost 1 base and J 4 bases, leaving 8 bases between the germline ends. The CDR3 has 14 amino acids. Primers: 60 Vbeta forward and 13 Jbeta reverse. The table came from immunoSEQ multiplex PCR; TCRdb's copy has only in-frame clones and leaves some out. Of approximately 140,000 clones listed, 78% are singletons. The chain is built from TRBV15 and TRBJ2-1, with D unclear. The sequence derives from a middle-aged woman in good health and CMV-seropositive. The specimen was PBMCs. For the CDR3, the DNA is TGTGCCACCAGCAGAGCCCGCGGTTACAATGAGCAGTTCTTC. It translates to CATSRARGYNEQFF.